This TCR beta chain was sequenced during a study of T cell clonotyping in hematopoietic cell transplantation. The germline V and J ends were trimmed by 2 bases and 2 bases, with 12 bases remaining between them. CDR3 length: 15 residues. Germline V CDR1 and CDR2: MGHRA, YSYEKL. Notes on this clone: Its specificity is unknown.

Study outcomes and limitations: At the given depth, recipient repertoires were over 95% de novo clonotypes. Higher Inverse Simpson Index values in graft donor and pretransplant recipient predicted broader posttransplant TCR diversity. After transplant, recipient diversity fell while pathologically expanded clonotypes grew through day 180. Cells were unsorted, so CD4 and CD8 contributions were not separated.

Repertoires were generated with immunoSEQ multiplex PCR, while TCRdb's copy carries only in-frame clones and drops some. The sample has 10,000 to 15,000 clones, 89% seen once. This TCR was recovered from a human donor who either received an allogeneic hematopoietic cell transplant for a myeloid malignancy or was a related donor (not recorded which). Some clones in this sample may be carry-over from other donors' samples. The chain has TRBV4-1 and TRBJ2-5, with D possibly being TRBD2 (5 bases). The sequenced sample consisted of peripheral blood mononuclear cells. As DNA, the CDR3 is TGCGCCAGCAGCCAACCAGCCGGGGTTCAAGAGACCCAGTACTTC. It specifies CASSQPAGVQETQYF.